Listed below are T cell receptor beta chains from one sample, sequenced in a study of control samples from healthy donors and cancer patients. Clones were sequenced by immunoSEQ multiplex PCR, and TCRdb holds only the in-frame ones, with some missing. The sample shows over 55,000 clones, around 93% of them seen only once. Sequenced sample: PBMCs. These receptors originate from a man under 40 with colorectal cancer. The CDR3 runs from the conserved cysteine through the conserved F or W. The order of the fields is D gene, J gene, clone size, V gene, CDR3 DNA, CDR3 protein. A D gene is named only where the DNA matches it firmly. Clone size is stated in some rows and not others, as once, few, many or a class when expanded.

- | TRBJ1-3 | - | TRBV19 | TGTGCCTCGGGGCAGGGGAGAGGAAACACCATATATTTT | CASGQGRGNTIYF
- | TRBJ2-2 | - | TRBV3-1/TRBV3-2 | TGTGCCAGCAGCCATGGCGGGGCGTACACCGGGGAGCTGTTTTTT | CASSHGGAYTGELFF
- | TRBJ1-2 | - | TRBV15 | TGTGCCACCAGCAGAACAGGTGGGACTGGCTACACCTTC | CATSRTGGTGYTF
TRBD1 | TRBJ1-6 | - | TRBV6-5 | TGTGCCAGCAGTCCCTCGGGACAGGGGAATTCACCCCTCCACTTT | CASSPSGQGNSPLHF
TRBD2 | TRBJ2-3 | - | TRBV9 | TGTGCCAGCGGGACTGCGGGAGGGACAGATACGCAGTATTTT | CASGTAGGTDTQYF
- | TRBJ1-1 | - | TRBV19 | TGTGCCAGTAGTTTTTCTGGTATGAACACTGAAGCTTTCTTT | CASSFSGMNTEAFF
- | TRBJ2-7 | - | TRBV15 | TGTGCCACCAGCAGAGGCCGGGACGTAAGCTCCTACGAGCAGTACTTC | CATSRGRDVSSYEQYF
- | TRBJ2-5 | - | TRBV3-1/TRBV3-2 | TGTGCCAGCAGCCCCCGCCGGGGGACCCAGTACTTC | CASSPRRGTQYF
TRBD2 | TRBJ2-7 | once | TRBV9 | TGTGCCAGCAGCGTAGGCGGGGGGGACGAGCAGTACTTC | CASSVGGGDEQYF
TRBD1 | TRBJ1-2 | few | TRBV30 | TGTGCCTGGAGTGAAGTGGGACAGGGGGCTATGATCTATGGCTACACCTTC | CAWSEVGQGAMIYGYTF
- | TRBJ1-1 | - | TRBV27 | TGTGCCAGCAGTCTGGGACGGAACACTGAAGCTTTCTTT | CASSLGRNTEAFF
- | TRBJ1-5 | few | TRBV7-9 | TGTGCCAGCGTCTCCGGGAAGGGTGGGAGCAATCAGCCCCAGCATTTT | CASVSGKGGSNQPQHF
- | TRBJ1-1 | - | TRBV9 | TGTGCCAGCAGCGCTCTCAGGGGTCAGGACACTGAAGCTTTCTTT | CASSALRGQDTEAFF
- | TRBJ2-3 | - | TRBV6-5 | TGTGCCAGCAGCCGGGACCCGGCGGGAGATACGCAGTATTTT | CASSRDPAGDTQYF
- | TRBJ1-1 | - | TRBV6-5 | TGTGCCAGCAGTCTGAGGGGGATCCTAGCTTTCTTT | CASSLRGILAFF
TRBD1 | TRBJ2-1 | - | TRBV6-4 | TGTGCCAGCAGTGACTCGGGGCCGGGACAGGGGGCGAATGAGCAGTTCTTC | CASSDSGPGQGANEQFF
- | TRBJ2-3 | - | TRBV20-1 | TGCAGTGCTTCGGGAGATACGCAGTATTTT | CSASGDTQYF
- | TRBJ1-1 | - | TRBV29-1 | TGCAGCGGAAGTCTGGGGGACACTGAAGCTTTCTTT | CSGSLGDTEAFF
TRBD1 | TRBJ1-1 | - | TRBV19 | TGTGCCAGTAGTCCACAACTGGACAGGGGGGGTGTCTTT | CASSPQLDRGGVF